These 31 T cell receptor beta chains share one sample of origin, sequenced in a study of blood T cells in healthy people across ages. Combining a sample-barcoded 5' primer with a J-beta primer mix, a second PCR ran for roughly 7 to 11 cycles. TCRdb redid the calling of the 5' RACE reads with MiXCR, one entry per CDR3 protein. The repertoire has 1.5 million or so distinct CDR3 sequences, 42% of them found once; the top ten carry 7% to 9.5%. The sequenced sample consisted of blood. The receptors originated from a woman aged 18-29 years in good health.

This clonotype has only a few counts. The CDR3 reads CASSLDGRPNYGYTF. The CDR3 bases are TGCGCCAGCAGCTTGGACGGGAGACCTAACTATGGCTACACCTTC. The chain couples TRBV5-1 to TRBJ1-2; D is uncertain. V lost 0 bases and J 0 bases, leaving 9 bases between the germline ends. CDR3 length equals 15 residues. Germline loops: CDR1 SGHRS, CDR2 YFSETQ.

The chain combines TRBV15 with TRBJ2-3, with 8 nucleotides matching TRBD1. Germline assignment: CDR1 LNHNV and CDR2 YYDKDF (reference sequence). V lost 6 bases to trimming and J lost 0 bases; unmatched junction nucleotides: 5. There are 15 residues in the CDR3. The CDR3 is CATSQGAGSTDTQYF. The CDR3 DNA follows: TGTGCCACCAGTCAGGGGGCGGGAAGCACAGATACGCAGTATTTT. Drawing the rest from reference TRBV15 and TRBJ2-3, the complete variable domain is DAMVIQNPRYQVTQFGKPVTLSCSQTLNHNVMYWYQQKSSQAPKLLFHYYDKDFNNEADTPDNFQSRRPNTSFCFLDIRSPGLGDTAMYLCATSQGAGSTDTQYFGPGTRLTVL.

The rearrangement links TRBV27 to TRBJ1-2; a possible D gene is TRBD1 (5 bases). Germline lookup yields CDR1 MNHEY and CDR2 SMNVEV (reference sequence). V lost 6 bases and J lost 1, with 12 bases in between. This CDR3 region has 14 residues. The CDR3 loop reads CASSRGPNNYGYTF. CDR3 nucleotide sequence: TGTGCCAGCAGCCGGGGCCCGAATAACTATGGCTACACCTTC.

This clonotype has just a few counts. This rearrangement joins TRBV20-1 to TRBJ1-5; D is unresolved. Trimming stripped 1 base from V and 6 bases from J, with 10 bases between. The CDR3 sequence is 13 residues long. The germline gives CDR1 DFQATT, CDR2 SNEGSKA (reference sequence). The DNA of the CDR3 is TGCAGTGCTAGAGTGGCCCGGGGTCAGCCCCAGCATTTT. Translation: CSARVARGQPQHF.

This clonotype was seen more than once but under ten times. The chain links TRBV7-2 to TRBJ2-5; unclear D gene. V was cut by 1 base and J by 4 bases, with 7 bases left in between. CDR1 and CDR2 (germline): SGHTA, FQGNSA. This CDR3 comprises 13 residues. The CDR3 region has the DNA TGTGCCAGCAGCTTAGGGATTTCAGAGACCCAGTACTTC. As protein: CASSLGISETQYF. Using reference TRBV7-2 and TRBJ2-5 for the parts outside the CDR3, the full variable domain is GAGVSQSPSNKVTEKGKDVELRCDPISGHTALYWYRQSLGQGLEFLIYFQGNSAPDKSGLPSDRFSAERTGGSVSTLTIQRTQQEDSAVYLCASSLGISETQYFGPGTRLLVL.

The J gene is TRBJ1-2, the V gene TRBV6-5; a possible D gene is TRBD1 (6 bases). From germline, CDR1 is MNHEY and CDR2 SVGAGI. The CDR3 sequence is 14 residues long. V shed 0 bases and J shed 8 bases, with 13 bases lying between them. As DNA, the CDR3 is TGTGCCAGCAGTTACTCGAGTCAGGGGAAAGGCTACACCTTC. Amino acids: CASSYSSQGKGYTF.

V gene TRBV7-9 combines with J gene TRBJ1-1, with D possibly TRBD1 on 5 matching bases. Trimming removed 0 bases from V and 2 bases from J, with 16 bases in between. This CDR3 has 17 residues. The germline gives CDR1 SEHNR, CDR2 FQNEAQ (reference sequence). The CDR3 DNA is TGTGCCAGCAGCTTAGCGCCGCCGGGGGGTTTTAACACTGAAGCTTTCTTT. It codes for CASSLAPPGGFNTEAFF.

There are a few counts of this clonotype. The CDR3 sequence: CSVPDPGQPNYGYTF. The CDR3 DNA reads TGCAGCGTCCCAGACCCGGGACAGCCTAACTATGGCTACACCTTC. The rearrangement links TRBV29-1 to TRBJ1-2; 7 bases line up with TRBD1. Germline V lookup: CDR1 SQVTM, CDR2 ANQGSEA. V was clipped by 6 bases and J by 0 bases; unmatched bases: 10. This CDR3 spans 15 amino acids. The full variable domain, its missing parts supplied by reference TRBV29-1 and TRBJ1-2, is SAVISQKPSRDICQRGTSLTIQCQVDSQVTMMFWYRQQPGQSLTLIATANQGSEATYESGFVIDKFPISRPNLTFSTLTVSNMSPEDSSIYLCSVPDPGQPNYGYTFGSGTRLTVV.

The chain links TRBV6-2 or TRBV6-3 to TRBJ2-7, with 7 positions matching TRBD1. Germline CDR1 and CDR2: MNHEY and SVGEGT. There are 11 residues in the CDR3. The V segment lost 2 bases and the J segment 12 bases; nucleotides outside the gene matches: 4. CDR3 bases: TGTGCCAGCAGTTACGGCGACAGGGTGTACTTC. Amino acids: CASSYGDRVYF.

The chain combines TRBV5-1 with TRBJ1-2; no clear D gene. V was cut by 4 bases and J by 7 bases, with 17 bases left in between. Per the germline V gene, CDR1 is SGHRS and CDR2 is YFSETQ. CDR3 size: 14 residues. The CDR3 DNA is TGCGCCAGCAGCCCGAACCGGGAGAGGCGTGGCTACACCTTC. Translated: CASSPNRERRGYTF.

This clonotype was observed a handful of times. The chain combines TRBV10-3 with TRBJ2-1; D might be TRBD1 (7 bases). Trimming shortened V by 8 bases and J by 0 bases, and 14 bases separated the two germline ends. This CDR3 has 15 residues. CDR1 and CDR2 from the germline V gene are ENHRY and SYGVKD. CDR3 bases: TGTGCCATCCGATCCCAGGGGGGCTCCTACAATGAGCAGTTCTTC. This gives the protein CAIRSQGGSYNEQFF.

V and J are TRBV12-3 or TRBV12-4 and TRBJ1-2, with 7 bases lining up with TRBD1. The CDR3 totals 14 residues. The junction had 10 bases not matched to a gene; V was cut back by 6 bases and J by 6 bases. Here the CDR3 reads CASRAEGAPNGYTF. The CDR3 nucleotides are TGTGCCAGCAGGGCAGAGGGGGCTCCAAATGGCTACACCTTC.

This clonotype has a handful of counts. The chain uses TRBV2 and TRBJ1-1; D is perhaps TRBD1 (5 bases). This CDR3 spans 13 amino acids. Trimming stripped 6 bases from V and 1 base from J, with 9 bases between. Germline V gene data show CDR1 as SNHLY and CDR2 as FYNNEI. The CDR3 DNA reads as TGTGCCAGCAGACAGACAGCGAACACTGAAGCTTTCTTT. It codes for CASRQTANTEAFF.

This chain uses TRBV7-2 with TRBJ1-5; 10 bases match TRBD1. The trim removed 6 bases at V and 6 bases at J, leaving 11 bases unmatched. The germline V gene encodes CDR1 SGHTA and CDR2 FQGNSA. CDR3 length equals 16 residues. The DNA of the CDR3 is TGTGCCAGCAGGGAAACGGGACAGGGGATTAGTCAGCCCCAGCATTTT. This translates into CASRETGQGISQPQHF.

The chain uses TRBV4-2 and TRBJ2-1, with 13 bases identical to TRBD2. The CDR3 has 17 amino acids. V lost 3 bases, J lost 10 bases, and 12 bases stayed unmatched. CDR1 and CDR2 from the germline V gene are LGHNA and YNFKEQ. This chain's CDR3 is CASSQRLAGGLDYEQFF. The CDR3 DNA reads as TGTGCCAGCAGCCAGAGACTAGCGGGAGGCTTAGACTACGAGCAGTTCTTC.

The CDR3 region is CSVDPEYGYTF. The CDR3 DNA follows: TGCAGCGTTGACCCAGAGTATGGCTACACCTTC. V gene TRBV29-1 combines with J gene TRBJ1-2; no clear D. CDR1 is SQVTM, CDR2 ANQGSEA, per germline. The CDR3 loop spans 11 amino acids. Trimming shortened V by 3 bases and J by 5 bases, and 7 bases separated the two germline ends.

The rearrangement links TRBV7-9 to TRBJ1-1; D is uncertain. V was trimmed by 2 bases and J by 7 bases, leaving 11 bases between them. Germline V CDR1 and CDR2: SEHNR, FQNEAQ (reference sequence). The CDR3 length is 13 residues. The CDR3 coding sequence is TGTGCCAGCAGCTTAAGCACAGATAGTGAAGCTTTCTTT. This codes for CASSLSTDSEAFF.

The rearrangement uses TRBV20-1 and TRBJ1-5; D might be TRBD1 (5 bases). Germline V gene lookup returns CDR1 DFQATT and CDR2 SNEGSKA (reference sequence). Trimming took 2 bases from V and 3 from J, leaving 14 bases between them. The CDR3 sequence is 15 residues long. This CDR3 reads CSARKDGAVNQPQHF. In nucleotides, the CDR3 is TGCAGTGCTAGAAAGGACGGGGCGGTCAATCAGCCCCAGCATTTT.

V gene TRBV7-9 combines with J gene TRBJ1-1; no clear D. V shed 3 bases and J shed 3 bases, with 14 bases lying between them. Germline V gene data show CDR1 as SEHNR and CDR2 as FQNEAQ (reference sequence). This CDR3 is built from 15 residues. CDR3 region: CASSLGRYGHTEAFF. CDR3 coding DNA: TGTGCCAGCAGCTTGGGTCGGTACGGCCACACTGAAGCTTTCTTT.

The J gene is TRBJ1-1, the V gene TRBV9; maybe TRBD1 (5 bases). The germline V gene has CDR1 SGDLS and CDR2 YYNGEE. V gave up 0 bases and J gave up 2 bases, with 11 bases separating them. This CDR3 is built from 15 residues. CDR3 nucleotide sequence: TGTGCCAGCAGCGTAGATTCAGGGCCCAACACTGAAGCTTTCTTT. It codes for CASSVDSGPNTEAFF.

This clonotype has at least ten counts. The CDR3: CASSVGHSYEQYF. The CDR3 coding sequence is TGTGCCAGCAGCGTAGGCCATTCCTACGAGCAGTACTTC. V usage is TRBV9 and J usage is TRBJ2-7; D not resolved. The ends were cut back, 0 bases at V and 1 base at J, with 5 bases in the middle. Germline values: CDR1 SGDLS, CDR2 YYNGEE. The CDR3 runs 13 residues.

This clonotype appeared a few times. The rearrangement uses TRBV20-1 and TRBJ1-4; tentatively, D is TRBD1 (5 bases). Per germline, CDR1 DFQATT and CDR2 SNEGSKA (reference sequence). The CDR3 contains 13 residues. Deletions cut 3 bases from V and 6 bases from J, with 11 bases between. The CDR3, as DNA: TGCAGTGCTAGCTCCGGGGCAGATGAAAAACTGTTTTTT. This translates into CSASSGADEKLFF.

The rearrangement uses TRBV5-1 and TRBJ2-3; 8 bases map to TRBD2. With V trimmed by 6 bases and J by 0 bases, 6 bases remained unmatched. CDR1 SGHRS and CDR2 YFSETQ come from the germline V gene. The CDR3 has 15 residues. Here the CDR3 DNA reads TGCGCCAGCACCCGAGCGGGGGAGAGCACAGATACGCAGTATTTT. It yields the protein CASTRAGESTDTQYF.

This clonotype has at least ten counts. V gene TRBV29-1 combines with J gene TRBJ1-2; D gene uncertain. Germline CDR1 SQVTM, CDR2 ANQGSEA. The CDR3 has 11 amino acids. V was trimmed by 7 bases and J by 7 bases, leaving 13 bases between them. The CDR3 loop is CSAEAAGGYTF. The CDR3 DNA reads as TGCAGCGCCGAGGCGGCAGGTGGCTACACCTTC.

This clonotype showed up just a few times. The chain uses TRBV28 and TRBJ1-4, with 8 bases lining up with TRBD1. With V trimmed by 3 bases and J by 5 bases, 2 bases remained unmatched. Germline V gene sequence: CDR1 MDHEN, CDR2 SYDVKM. The CDR3 extends over 14 amino acids. The CDR3: CASSLNRGNEKLFF. The CDR3 DNA is TGTGCCAGCAGTTTGAACAGGGGGAATGAAAAACTGTTTTTT.

This clonotype was counted between two and nine times. J is TRBJ2-3 and V is TRBV29-1; D is unclear. V lost 6 bases and J lost 2, with 12 bases in between. There are 13 residues in the CDR3. Germline CDR1 SQVTM, CDR2 ANQGSEA. CDR3 in DNA: TGCAGCGTCGCCTACCCGTCCACAGATACGCAGTATTTT. It specifies CSVAYPSTDTQYF.

This clonotype has just a few counts. The rearrangement joins TRBV14 to TRBJ1-5; unclear D gene. CDR1 is SGHDN, CDR2 FVKESK, per germline. Trimming left V 2 bases short and J 5 bases short, with 7 bases between. CDR3 length equals 13 residues. The CDR3 spells CASSQWRDQPQHF. In DNA form, the CDR3 reads TGTGCCAGCAGCCAATGGAGGGATCAGCCCCAGCATTTT. Drawing the rest from reference TRBV14 and TRBJ1-5, the complete variable domain is EAGVTQFPSHSVIEKGQTVTLRCDPISGHDNLYWYRRVMGKEIKFLLHFVKESKQDESGMPNNRFLAERTGGTYSTLKVQPAELEDSGVYFCASSQWRDQPQHFGDGTRLSIL.

The genes are TRBV27 and TRBJ2-3; TRBD1 aligns across 10 bases. Germline V gene sequence: CDR1 MNHEY, CDR2 SMNVEV (reference sequence). The CDR3 is made up of 18 amino acids. V lost 3 bases and J lost 0; bases outside the gene matches: 9. The DNA of the CDR3 is TGTGCCAGCAGTTTGGGGACAGGGGTCCCTTTAAGCACAGATACGCAGTATTTT. Translation gives CASSLGTGVPLSTDTQYF.

In its sample, this clonotype was seen once. This chain joins TRBV20-1 and TRBJ2-4; 10 bases align to TRBD2. The better agreement between TRBJ2-7 and the DNA end casts doubt on the J call. This CDR3 region has 13 residues. CDR1 DFQATT and CDR2 SNEGSKA come from the germline V gene (reference sequence). The CDR3 reads CSASSSGRNEQYF. CDR3 in DNA: TGCAGTGCTAGCTCTAGCGGGAGAAACGAGCAGTACTTC.

This clonotype was recorded a few times. The J gene is TRBJ1-4, the V gene TRBV25-1; D might be TRBD1 (6 bases). Trimming removed 6 bases from V and 7 bases from J, with 12 bases in between. Germline V gene lookup returns CDR1 MGHDK and CDR2 SYGVNS. This CDR3 comprises 13 residues. This CDR3 is CASRGAWVEKLFF. CDR3 coding DNA: TGTGCCAGCAGGGGGGCCTGGGTTGAAAAACTGTTTTTT.

Turning to this clonotype: Germline is not matched at one junction end, which may reflect a read error. DNA of the CDR3: TGTGCCAGCAGCCCCACGGGACTAGCGGGAGGCACCAAAACCATTCAGTACTTC. Translated: CASSPTGLAGGTKTIQYF. The chain is built from TRBV12-3 or TRBV12-4 and TRBJ2-4; 15 positions agree with TRBD2. This CDR3 has 18 amino acids.